This T cell receptor beta chain was sequenced during a study of monozygotic twins with cystic fibrosis. The wider study: Approximately 2.8 micrograms of fragmented DNA underwent approximately 15 PCR cycles for library preparation. General study results and limits: Unrelated CF individuals shared fewer identical clonotypes than monozygotic CF twins. J usage was most co-twin-similar in 8 of 16 pairs, V in 13.

Profiled with immunoSEQ multiplex PCR; TCRdb holds only in-frame clones, not every one. In the table there are 12,000 to 15,000 clones, 85% of which are singletons. Of note for this clone: No antigen is known for it.

The specimen was blood. This TCR derives from a boy aged 10-17 years with cystic fibrosis.

The chain's CDR3 is CASSFPEGYGYTF. The CDR3 DNA follows: TGTGCCAGCAGCTTCCCGGAGGGGTATGGCTACACCTTC. This rearrangement joins TRBV7-3 to TRBJ1-2; weak D call: TRBD1 (5 bases). Looked up from germline, CDR1 is SGHTA and CDR2 is FQGTGA. The CDR3 extends over 13 amino acids. V was clipped by 3 bases and J by 5 bases, with 10 bases between them.